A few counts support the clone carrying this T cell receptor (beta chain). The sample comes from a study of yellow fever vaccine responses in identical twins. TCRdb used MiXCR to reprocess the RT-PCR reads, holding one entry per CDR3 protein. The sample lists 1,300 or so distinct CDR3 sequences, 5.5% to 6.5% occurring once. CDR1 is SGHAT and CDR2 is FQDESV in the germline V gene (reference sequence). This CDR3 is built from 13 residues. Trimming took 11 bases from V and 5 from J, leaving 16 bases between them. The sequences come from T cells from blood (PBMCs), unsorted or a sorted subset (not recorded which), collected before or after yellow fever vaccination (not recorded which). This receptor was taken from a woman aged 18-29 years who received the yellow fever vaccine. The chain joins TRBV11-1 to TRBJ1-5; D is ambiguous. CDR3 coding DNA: TGTGCCGGCCAGCGTGGTCGGGATCAGCCCCAGCATTTT. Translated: CAGQRGRDQPQHF. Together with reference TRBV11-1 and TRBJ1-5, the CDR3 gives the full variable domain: EAEVAQSPRYKITEKSQAVAFWCDPISGHATLYWYRQILGQGPELLVQFQDESVVDDSQLPKDRFSAERLKGVDSTLKIQPAELGDSAMYLCAGQRGRDQPQHFGDGTRLSIL.